These T cell receptor beta chains were read from a single sample in a study of T cell repertoires in cytomegalovirus infection. Antigens of these TCRs are unknown. TCRdb reanalysed the reads using MiXCR and keeps one entry per CDR3 protein. The sample has 450,000 to 600,000 distinct CDR3 sequences; 30% to 40% are singletons. Sample: cultured PBMCs, taken from culture after CMV antigen stimulation. The receptor set was obtained from a human donor in good health (CMV status not recorded). Some clones in this sample may be carry-over from other donors' samples. CDR3s include the opening cysteine and the closing phenylalanine or tryptophan. The D gene is left open where the match is weak. A row's size may be missing; if present it is once, few, many or a size class.

j_call v_call clone_size d_call cdr3_nt cdr3_aa
TRBJ1-3 TRBV6-5 NA TRBD1 TGTGCCAGCAAAGGGACAGCTGGAAACACCATATATTTT CASKGTAGNTIYF
TRBJ1-3 TRBV7-8 NA NA TGTGCCAGCAGCCCCCGGTCGGGGCTGGGAAACACCATATATTTT CASSPRSGLGNTIYF
TRBJ1-5 TRBV28 few NA TGTGCCAGCAGTTTCCTACAGGGAAACAATCAGCCCCAGCATTTT CASSFLQGNNQPQHF
TRBJ1-4 TRBV2 NA NA TGTGCCAGCTCAAGTACCAGGGCCCCTAATGAAAAACTGTTTTTT CASSSTRAPNEKLFF
TRBJ1-6 TRBV25-1 NA NA TGTGCCAGCAGTGAAGGTGGGGTCGGGGATTCACCCCTCCACTTT CASSEGGVGDSPLHF
TRBJ2-7 TRBV5-1 NA TRBD2 TGCGCCAGCAGCCCGGGGGACTACACCTACGAGCAGTACTTC CASSPGDYTYEQYF
TRBJ1-1 TRBV6-1 NA NA TGTGCCAGCACCCTCCCCATTGCGAACACTGAAGCTTTCTTT CASTLPIANTEAFF
TRBJ2-2 TRBV14 NA NA TGTGCCAGCAGCCAAGGGGTGCCAACGAACACCGGGGAGCTGTTTTTT CASSQGVPTNTGELFF
TRBJ2-3 TRBV7-8 many NA TGTGCCAGCAGCTCCGGAGGGGGGATCGGCACAGATACGCAGTATTTT CASSSGGGIGTDTQYF
TRBJ1-2 TRBV29-1 NA NA TGCAGCGTTGAACCGAGAGCGGATGGCTACACCTTC CSVEPRADGYTF
TRBJ1-1 TRBV23-1 few NA TGCGCCAGCAGTCACGAGGGGTTCGCGAACACTGAAGCTTTCTTT CASSHEGFANTEAFF
TRBJ1-2 TRBV4-1 NA NA TGCGCCAGCAGCCAAGATGAAACAGGCGTCTATGGCTACACCTTC CASSQDETGVYGYTF
TRBJ2-1 TRBV6-5 NA NA TGTGCCAGCAGTTACTCAGACAGGTCCCTACAGTTCTTC CASSYSDRSLQFF
TRBJ2-7 TRBV9 NA NA TGTGCCAGCAGCGTGAGGCCGGGACCGACAGACGAGCAGTACTTC CASSVRPGPTDEQYF
TRBJ1-3 TRBV6-5 NA TRBD1 TGTGCCACACGGGCGGGGACAGCGACGAACACCATATATTTT CATRAGTATNTIYF
TRBJ2-1 TRBV20-1 few TRBD1 TGCAGTGCCGCGGACAGGTGGGGTGTCGATGAGCAGTTCTTC CSAADRWGVDEQFF
TRBJ2-5 TRBV7-2 many NA TGTGCCAGCAGCGTTAAGGAGACCCAGTACTTC CASSVKETQYF
TRBJ2-7 TRBV7-2 many NA TGTGCCAGCAGCCCCACCCGGGCCCACTACGAGCAGTACTTC CASSPTRAHYEQYF
TRBJ2-1 TRBV12-3/TRBV12-4 NA NA TGTGCCAGCAGTGGGGCCGGATGGGACCGTGATGAGCAGTTCTTC CASSGAGWDRDEQFF
TRBJ2-3 TRBV7-8 NA NA TGTGCCAGCATGTCGTCAGAATCTGATACGCAGTATTTT CASMSSESDTQYF
TRBJ2-7 TRBV6-2/TRBV6-3 NA TRBD2 TGTGCCAGCAGTTATCCCAGTAGCGGGAGAGCGAACTACGAGCAGTACTTC CASSYPSSGRANYEQYF
TRBJ2-3 TRBV19 NA NA TGTGCCAGTAGTATTGGACGGGAAACAGATACGCAGTATTTT CASSIGRETDTQYF
TRBJ1-2 TRBV7-6 NA NA TGTGCCAGCAGCCGGGGGCAGGGGGGCTACACCTTC CASSRGQGGYTF
TRBJ1-1 TRBV11-3 NA NA TGTGCCAGCAGCGCCGAAGGGAGCGGAGACAGCGGGCTCTTT CASSAEGSGDSGLF
TRBJ1-2 TRBV28 NA NA TGTGCCAGCAGGCCCGGACAGAGGTCGGGGTATGGCTACACCTTC CASRPGQRSGYGYTF
TRBJ2-1 TRBV19 NA TRBD1 TGTGCCAGTAGTCTCACAGGGGTAGGGGTTTACAATGAGCAGTTCTTC CASSLTGVGVYNEQFF
TRBJ2-1 TRBV12-3/TRBV12-4 few TRBD2 TGTGCCAGCAGTTGGGGACTAGCGGGAGTAAATGAGCAGTTCTTC CASSWGLAGVNEQFF
TRBJ2-1 TRBV2 once NA TGTGCCAGCAGTGGGGCAGCGAGCTCCTACAATGAGCAGTTCTTC CASSGAASSYNEQFF
TRBJ2-3 TRBV9 NA TRBD2 TGTGCCAGCAGCGGCGGGACTAGCGGTTGGGATACGCAGTATTTT CASSGGTSGWDTQYF
TRBJ2-3 TRBV12-3/TRBV12-4 NA NA TGTGCCAGCGCCCGCCGGGATACGCAGTATTTT CASARRDTQYF
TRBJ2-7 TRBV20-1 NA TRBD2 TGCAGTGCCCACCAAATCCCACCGGGACTAGCGGGAACTAGCAAGGTCCACGAGCAGTACTTC CSAHQIPPGLAGTSKVHEQYF
TRBJ2-2 TRBV7-2 few NA TGTGCCAGCAGCACGAATTGGGCGACCGGGGAGCTGTTTTTT CASSTNWATGELFF
TRBJ1-4 TRBV18 NA NA TGTGCCAGCTCAACGACAGGAGTTGCAACTAATGAAAAACTGTTTTTT CASSTTGVATNEKLFF
TRBJ2-7 TRBV7-8 few NA TGTGCCAGCAGCTTACTTTTGGGCTACGAGCAGTACTTC CASSLLLGYEQYF
TRBJ1-2 TRBV12-3/TRBV12-4 NA NA TGTGCCAGCAGTATGGGAGCCGAGTCCTATGGCTACACCTTC CASSMGAESYGYTF
TRBJ2-1 TRBV7-6 many TRBD2 TGTGCCAGCAGCTTAGGAGCGGGAGTACACAATGAGCAGTTCTTC CASSLGAGVHNEQFF
TRBJ1-1 TRBV25-1 NA NA TGTGCCAGCGGAGGATACACTGAAGCTTTCTTT CASGGYTEAFF
TRBJ1-1 TRBV28 few NA TGTGCCAGCAGGAAGAGGCTTGCGAACACTGAAGCTTTCTTT CASRKRLANTEAFF
TRBJ2-1 TRBV19 NA TRBD2 TGTGCCAGTAGCTGGGGGACTAGCGGGAGGGGGGGCAATGAGCAGTTCTTC CASSWGTSGRGGNEQFF
TRBJ2-7 TRBV6-1 NA NA TGTGCCAGCAGAAGTACGGGGGTCTACGAGCAGTACTTC CASRSTGVYEQYF
TRBJ1-5 TRBV12-3/TRBV12-4 NA NA TGTGCCAGCAACAAACAGAATGAGCAGCCCCAGCATTTT CASNKQNEQPQHF
TRBJ2-3 TRBV9 NA TRBD2 TGTGCCAGCAGCGTAATTGGGACTAGCGGGATCACAGATACGCAGTATTTT CASSVIGTSGITDTQYF
TRBJ2-3 TRBV7-3 NA NA TGTGCCAGCAGCTTAATAATAGCAGATACGCAGTATTTT CASSLIIADTQYF